The clone carrying this T cell receptor (beta chain) has a count of ten or more. The antigen is not known. The germline V and J ends were trimmed by 2 bases and 0 bases, with 8 bases remaining between them. The CDR3 totals 14 residues. Germline CDR1 and CDR2: MNHEY and SVGAGI. The data are from a study of CD8 T cells in ankylosing spondylitis. Findings of the study overall: Disease-associated clonotypes exhibited CD8+ identity and were relatively infrequent in peripheral blood. Disease-linked clones reportedly concentrated significantly in matched ankylosing spondylitis synovial fluid. In ankylosing spondylitis blood, a motif of seven or eight highly homologous TCR beta variants appeared characteristic. Reactive arthritis synovial fluid and blood previously showed some of these motif variants.

Each CDR3 protein gets one entry after TCRdb re-called the 5' RACE reads with MiXCR. The repertoire consists of around 130,000 distinct CDR3 sequences, with roughly an eighth occurring once and the leading ten covering 2.5% to 3.5%. The chain uses TRBV6-5 and TRBJ2-7, with TRBD1 as a possible D gene (6 bases). This sequence was found in a female donor with ankylosing spondylitis or in good health (not recorded which). Sample: blood, either unsorted or a sorted T cell fraction (not recorded which). The CDR3 DNA reads as TGTGCCAGCAGTTACAAGACAGGCTCCTACGAGCAGTACTTC. Residues: CASSYKTGSYEQYF.